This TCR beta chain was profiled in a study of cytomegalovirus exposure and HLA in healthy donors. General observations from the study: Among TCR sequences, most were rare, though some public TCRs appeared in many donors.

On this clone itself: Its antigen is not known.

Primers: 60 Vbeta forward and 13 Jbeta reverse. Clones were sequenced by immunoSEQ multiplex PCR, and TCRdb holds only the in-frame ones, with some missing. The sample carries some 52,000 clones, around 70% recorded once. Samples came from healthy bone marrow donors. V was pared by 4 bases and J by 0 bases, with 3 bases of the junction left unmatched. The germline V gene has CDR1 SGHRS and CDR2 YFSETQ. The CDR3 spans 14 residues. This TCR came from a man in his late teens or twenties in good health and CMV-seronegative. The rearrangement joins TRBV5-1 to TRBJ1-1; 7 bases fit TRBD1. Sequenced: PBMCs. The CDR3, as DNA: TGCGCCAGCAGCCAGGGACAGATGAACACTGAAGCTTTCTTT. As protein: CASSQGQMNTEAFF.